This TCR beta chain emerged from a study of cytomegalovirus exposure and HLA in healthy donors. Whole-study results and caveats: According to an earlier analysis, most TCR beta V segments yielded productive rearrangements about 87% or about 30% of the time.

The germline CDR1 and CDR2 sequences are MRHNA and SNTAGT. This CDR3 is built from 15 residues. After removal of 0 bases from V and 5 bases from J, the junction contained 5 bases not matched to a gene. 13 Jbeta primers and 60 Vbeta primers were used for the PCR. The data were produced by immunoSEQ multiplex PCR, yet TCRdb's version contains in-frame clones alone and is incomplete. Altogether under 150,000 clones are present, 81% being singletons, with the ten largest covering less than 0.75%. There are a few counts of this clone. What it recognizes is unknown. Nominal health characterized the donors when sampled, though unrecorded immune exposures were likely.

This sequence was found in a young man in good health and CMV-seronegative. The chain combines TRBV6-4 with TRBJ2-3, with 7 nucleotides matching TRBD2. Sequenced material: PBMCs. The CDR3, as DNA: TGTGCCAGCAGTGACTCAACGGGGGGAAGAGATACGCAGTATTTT. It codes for CASSDSTGGRDTQYF.